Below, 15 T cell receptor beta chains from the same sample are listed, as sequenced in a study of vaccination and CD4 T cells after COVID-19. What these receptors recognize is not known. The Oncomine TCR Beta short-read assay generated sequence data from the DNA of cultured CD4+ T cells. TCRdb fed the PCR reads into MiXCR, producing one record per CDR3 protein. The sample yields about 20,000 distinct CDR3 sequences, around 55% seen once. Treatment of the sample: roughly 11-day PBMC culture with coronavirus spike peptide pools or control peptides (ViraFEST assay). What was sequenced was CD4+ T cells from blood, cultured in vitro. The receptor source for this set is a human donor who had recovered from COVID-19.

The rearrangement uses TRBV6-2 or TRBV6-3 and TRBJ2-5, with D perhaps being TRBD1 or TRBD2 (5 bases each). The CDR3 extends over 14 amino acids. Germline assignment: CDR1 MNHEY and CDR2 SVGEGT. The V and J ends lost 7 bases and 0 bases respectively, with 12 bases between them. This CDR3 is CASNKGRYQETQYF. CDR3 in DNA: TGTGCCAGCAATAAGGGACGGTACCAAGAGACCCAGTACTTC.

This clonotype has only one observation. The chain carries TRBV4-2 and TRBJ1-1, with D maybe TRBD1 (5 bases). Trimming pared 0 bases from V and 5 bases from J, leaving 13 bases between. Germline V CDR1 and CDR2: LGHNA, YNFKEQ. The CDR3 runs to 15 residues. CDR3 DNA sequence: TGTGCCAGCAGCCAAGAACCCGGGGCGAGGACTGAAGCTTTCTTT. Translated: CASSQEPGARTEAFF.

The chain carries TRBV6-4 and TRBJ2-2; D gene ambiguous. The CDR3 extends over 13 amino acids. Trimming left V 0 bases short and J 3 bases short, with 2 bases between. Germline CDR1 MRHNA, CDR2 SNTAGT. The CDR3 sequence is CASSDSDTGELFF. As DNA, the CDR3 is TGTGCCAGCAGTGACTCGGACACCGGGGAGCTGTTTTTT.

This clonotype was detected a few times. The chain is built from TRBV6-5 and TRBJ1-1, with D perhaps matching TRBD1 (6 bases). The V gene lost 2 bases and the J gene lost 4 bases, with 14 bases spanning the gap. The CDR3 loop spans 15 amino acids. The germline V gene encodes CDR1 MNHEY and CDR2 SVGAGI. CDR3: CASSYKQGTSTEAFF. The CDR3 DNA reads TGTGCCAGCAGTTACAAACAGGGCACGAGCACTGAAGCTTTCTTT.

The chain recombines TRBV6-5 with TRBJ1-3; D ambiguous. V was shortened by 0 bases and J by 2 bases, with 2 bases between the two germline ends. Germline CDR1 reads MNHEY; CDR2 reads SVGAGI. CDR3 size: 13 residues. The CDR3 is CASSYSAGNTIYF. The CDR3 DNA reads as TGTGCCAGCAGTTACTCTGCTGGAAACACCATATATTTT.

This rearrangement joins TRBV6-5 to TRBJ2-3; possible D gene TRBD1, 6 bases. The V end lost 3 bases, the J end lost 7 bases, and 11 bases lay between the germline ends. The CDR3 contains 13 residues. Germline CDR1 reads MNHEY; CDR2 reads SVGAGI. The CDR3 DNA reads TGTGCCAGCAGTTATCGGACAGCCTATACGCAGTATTTT. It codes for CASSYRTAYTQYF.

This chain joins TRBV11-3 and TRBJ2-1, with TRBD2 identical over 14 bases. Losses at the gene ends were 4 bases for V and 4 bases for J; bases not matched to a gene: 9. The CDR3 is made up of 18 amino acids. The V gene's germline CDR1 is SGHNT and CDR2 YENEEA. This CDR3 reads CASSSGTSGSSGYNEQFF. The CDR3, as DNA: TGTGCCAGCAGCTCCGGGACTAGCGGGAGTAGCGGATACAATGAGCAGTTCTTC. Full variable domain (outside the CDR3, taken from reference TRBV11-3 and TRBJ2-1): EAGVVQSPRYKIIEKKQPVAFWCNPISGHNTLYWYLQNLGQGPELLIRYENEEAVDDSQLPKDRFSAERLKGVDSTLKIQPAELGDSAVYLCASSSGTSGSSGYNEQFFGPGTRLTVL.

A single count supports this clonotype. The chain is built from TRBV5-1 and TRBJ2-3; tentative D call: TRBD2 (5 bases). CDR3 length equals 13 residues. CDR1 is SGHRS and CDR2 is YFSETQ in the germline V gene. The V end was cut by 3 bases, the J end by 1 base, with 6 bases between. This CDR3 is CASSWGGTDTQYF. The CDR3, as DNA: TGCGCCAGCAGCTGGGGAGGCACAGATACGCAGTATTTT.

In DNA, the CDR3 is TGTGCCAGCAGCTTAGCGGAGGCAGCGGGGGGGCCGAACACCGGGGAGCTGTTTTTT. This gives the protein CASSLAEAAGGPNTGELFF. The rearrangement uses TRBV7-6 and TRBJ2-2, with 10 bases that match TRBD2. The CDR3 extends over 19 amino acids. Per germline, CDR1 SGHVS and CDR2 FNYEAQ. The junction had 7 bases not matched to a gene; V was cut back by 0 bases and J by 0 bases.

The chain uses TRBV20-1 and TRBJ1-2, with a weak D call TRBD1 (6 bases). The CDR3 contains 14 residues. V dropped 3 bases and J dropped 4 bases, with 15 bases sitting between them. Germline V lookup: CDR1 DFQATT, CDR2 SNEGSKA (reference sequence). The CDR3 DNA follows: TGCAGTGCTAGCCCCCCAGGGGTCGGCTATGGCTACACCTTC. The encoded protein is CSASPPGVGYGYTF.

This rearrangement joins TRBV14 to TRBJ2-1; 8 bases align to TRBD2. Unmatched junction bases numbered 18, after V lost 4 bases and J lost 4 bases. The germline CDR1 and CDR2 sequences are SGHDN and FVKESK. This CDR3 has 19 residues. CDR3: CASSPLGGTTSGGYNEQFF. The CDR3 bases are TGTGCCAGCAGCCCCTTGGGAGGGACCACTAGCGGAGGGTACAATGAGCAGTTCTTC. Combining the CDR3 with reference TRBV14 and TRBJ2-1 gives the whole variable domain EAGVTQFPSHSVIEKGQTVTLRCDPISGHDNLYWYRRVMGKEIKFLLHFVKESKQDESGMPNNRFLAERTGGTYSTLKVQPAELEDSGVYFCASSPLGGTTSGGYNEQFFGPGTRLTVL.

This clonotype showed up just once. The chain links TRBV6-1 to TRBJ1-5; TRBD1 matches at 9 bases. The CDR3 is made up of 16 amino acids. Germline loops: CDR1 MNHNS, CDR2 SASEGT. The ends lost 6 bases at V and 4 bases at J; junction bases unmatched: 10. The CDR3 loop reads CASRLPLDRGNQPQHF. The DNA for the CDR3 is TGTGCCAGCAGATTACCGCTTGACAGGGGGAATCAGCCCCAGCATTTT.

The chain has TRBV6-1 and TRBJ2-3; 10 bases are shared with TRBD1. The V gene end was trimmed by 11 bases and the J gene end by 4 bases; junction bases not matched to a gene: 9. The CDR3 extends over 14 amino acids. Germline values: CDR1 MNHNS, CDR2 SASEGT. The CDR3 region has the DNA TGTGCCGGACGGGACAGGGGCCCGGCAGATACGCAGTATTTT. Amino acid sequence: CAGRDRGPADTQYF.

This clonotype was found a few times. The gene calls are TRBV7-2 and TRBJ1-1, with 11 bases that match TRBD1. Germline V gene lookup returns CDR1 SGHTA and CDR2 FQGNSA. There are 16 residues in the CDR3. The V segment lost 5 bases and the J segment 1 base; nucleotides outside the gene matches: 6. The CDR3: CASSQGQGATNTEAFF. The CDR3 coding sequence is TGTGCCAGCAGCCAAGGACAGGGGGCAACGAACACTGAAGCTTTCTTT.

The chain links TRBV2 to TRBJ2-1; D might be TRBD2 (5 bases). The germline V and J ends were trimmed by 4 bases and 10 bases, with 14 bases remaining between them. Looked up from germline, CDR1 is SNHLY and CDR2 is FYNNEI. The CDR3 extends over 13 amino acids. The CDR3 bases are TGTGCCAGCAGTGCGAGCGGAATCGGGGAGCAGTTCTTC. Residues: CASSASGIGEQFF.